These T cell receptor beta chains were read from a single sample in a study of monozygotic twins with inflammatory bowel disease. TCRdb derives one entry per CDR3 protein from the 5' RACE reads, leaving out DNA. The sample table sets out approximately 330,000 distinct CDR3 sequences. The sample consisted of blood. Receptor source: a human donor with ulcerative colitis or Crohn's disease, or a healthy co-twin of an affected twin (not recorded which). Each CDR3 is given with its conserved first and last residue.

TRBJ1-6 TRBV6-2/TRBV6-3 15 CASSPQGDANSPLHF
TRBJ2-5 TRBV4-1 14 CASSVEEAQETQYF
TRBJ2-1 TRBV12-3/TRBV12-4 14 CASSFSHPRDEQFF
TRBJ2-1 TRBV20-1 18 CSARVATKTLSSYNEQFF
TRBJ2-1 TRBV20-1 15 CSAGSWDRGQLEQFF
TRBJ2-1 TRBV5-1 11 CASRGHNEQFF
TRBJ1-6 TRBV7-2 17 CASSLPTGMAFNSPLHF
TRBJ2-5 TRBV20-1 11 CSAFSVETQYF
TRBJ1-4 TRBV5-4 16 CASSHKGTGSNEKLFF
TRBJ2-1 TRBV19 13 CASSIPGEDEQFF
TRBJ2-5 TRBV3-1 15 CASSQLAGVQETQYF
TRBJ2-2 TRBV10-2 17 CASSPLAGGPSTGELFF
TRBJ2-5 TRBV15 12 CATSRDHGTQYF
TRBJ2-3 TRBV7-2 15 CASSPKALLADTQYF
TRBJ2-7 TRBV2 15 CASGRSSGLAYEQYF
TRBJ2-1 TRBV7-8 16 CASSLFRTSGRYEQFF
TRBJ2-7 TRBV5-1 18 CASSLVPPTWTGPGEQYF
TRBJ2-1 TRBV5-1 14 CASSLAGKTNEQFF
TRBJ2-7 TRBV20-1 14 CSARDSGRSYEQYF
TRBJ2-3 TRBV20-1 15 CSASPVAILTDTQYF
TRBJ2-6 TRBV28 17 CASRRTRGPSGANVLTF
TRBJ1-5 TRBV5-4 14 CASSLYGSNQPQHF
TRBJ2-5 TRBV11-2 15 CASSLGQLFQETQYF
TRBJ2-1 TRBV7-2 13 CASSPTNRAEQFF
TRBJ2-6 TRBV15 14 CATRAGSGANVLTF
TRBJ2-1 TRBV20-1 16 CSASSGTGADYNEQFF
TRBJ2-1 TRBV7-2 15 CASSLEGLAYNEQFF
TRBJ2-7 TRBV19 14 CASSELGHTYEQYF
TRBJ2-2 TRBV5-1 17 CASSLEGTSGVAGELFF
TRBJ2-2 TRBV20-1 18 CSAHPGLAGVGNTGELFF
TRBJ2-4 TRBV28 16 CASSLWGGTGKNIQYF
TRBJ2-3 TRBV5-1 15 CASSGLAGMVDTQYF
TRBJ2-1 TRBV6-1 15 CASRSYMTGGNEQFF
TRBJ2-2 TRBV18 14 CASSPQSSTGELFF
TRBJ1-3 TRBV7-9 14 CASSLQLSGNTIYF
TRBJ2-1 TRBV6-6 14 CASSGTGGHNEQFF
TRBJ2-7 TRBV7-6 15 CASSDSPDVLGEQYF
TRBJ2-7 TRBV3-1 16 CASSQDLQASSYEQYF
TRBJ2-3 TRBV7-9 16 CASSQVQGLAGDTQYF
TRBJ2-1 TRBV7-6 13 CASSLVDGNEQFF
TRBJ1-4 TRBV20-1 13 CSPTQGPDEKLFF
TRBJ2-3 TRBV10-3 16 CAISDGGGAITDTQYF
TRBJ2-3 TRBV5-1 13 CASILDSIDTQYF
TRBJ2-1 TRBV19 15 CASSITGSSYNEQFF
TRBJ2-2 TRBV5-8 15 CASSLGLTNTGELFF
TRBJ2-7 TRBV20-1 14 CSAKDSFNSYEQYF
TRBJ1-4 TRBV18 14 CASSGTATNEKLFF
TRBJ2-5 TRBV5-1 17 CASSLGGLRQIQETQYF
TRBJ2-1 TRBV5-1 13 CASSQGRYNEQFF
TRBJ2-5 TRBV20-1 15 CSARGGTGLGETQYF
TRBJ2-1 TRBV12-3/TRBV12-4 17 CASSQISGGRSYNEQFF
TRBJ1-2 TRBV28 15 CASSLLDRDDYGYTF